This T cell receptor (beta chain) is drawn from a study of T cells after yellow fever vaccination. Study-level results: Clonotypes shared by both compartments, CD4 and CD8, made up a small share. Booster samples showed a return of most primary-vaccination clones (about 97% CD4, approximately 90% CD8).

This clonotype appeared a few times. Antigen unknown. Germline values: CDR1 SGHRS, CDR2 YFSETQ. CDR3 length equals 14 residues. The ends were cut back, 0 bases at V and 6 bases at J, with 11 bases in the middle. It was through 5'RACE template switching that TCR cDNA was made, with a universal primer site and UMIs added. TCRdb processed the 5' RACE reads anew with MiXCR; each CDR3 protein has one entry. This sample has 450,000 to 650,000 distinct CDR3 sequences, with roughly a fifth found just once. The receptor was isolated from a man younger than 35 who received the YFV17D yellow fever vaccine. The sample was PBMCs, taken 21 days after the first yellow fever vaccination. This chain connects TRBV5-1 to TRBJ2-3; D remains ambiguous. The CDR3 sequence: CASSLGPLGDTQYF. The CDR3 nucleotides are TGCGCCAGCAGCTTGGGGCCCCTGGGCGATACGCAGTATTTT.